A single sample gave rise to the 24 T cell receptor beta chains below, sequenced in a study of monozygotic twins with inflammatory bowel disease. TCRdb reprocessed the 5' RACE reads and keeps a single row for each CDR3 protein, giving no DNA. This sample's clone table lists around 410,000 distinct CDR3 sequences. Sequencing was done on a sample of blood. These receptors all stem from a human donor with ulcerative colitis or Crohn's disease, or a healthy co-twin of an affected twin (not recorded which).

The rearrangement joins TRBV27 to TRBJ1-2; TCRdb reports TRBD1, a call that lacks DNA to check it against. The CDR3 contains 13 residues. The V gene's germline CDR1 is MNHEY and CDR2 SMNVEV (reference sequence). The chain's CDR3 is CASSLKGSNGYTF.

The V call is TRBV18, the J call TRBJ1-2. The CDR3 spans 14 residues. In germline, CDR1 is KGHSH, CDR2 LQKENI. The CDR3: CASSSDTANYGYTF. Filled out from reference TRBV18 and TRBJ1-2, the complete variable domain reads NAGVMQNPRHLVRRRGQEARLRCSPMKGHSHVYWYRQLPEEGLKFMVYLQKENIIDESGMPKERFSAEFPKEGPSILRIQQVVRGDSAAYFCASSSDTANYGYTFGSGTRLTVV.

This chain uses TRBV28 with TRBJ2-5; TCRdb indicates TRBD2, and absent DNA this call remains unverified. Per germline, CDR1 MDHEN and CDR2 SYDVKM. The CDR3 is 16 amino acids. This chain's CDR3 is CASSTRGGMYQETQYF.

The chain employs TRBV6-2 or TRBV6-3 and TRBJ2-2; the TRBD2 assignment by TCRdb is unverifiable without DNA. Germline V CDR1 and CDR2: MNHEY, SVGEGT. The CDR3 has 18 amino acids. The CDR3 loop is CASFTPLHGRPNTGELFF.

V gene TRBV29-1 combines with J gene TRBJ2-1; the D call of TRBD2 rests on TCRdb alone, since no DNA is present to check it. The CDR3 runs 12 residues. Germline values: CDR1 SQVTM, CDR2 ANQGSEA. CDR3 protein: CSARSNGRDRFF.

The chain is built from TRBV5-1 and TRBJ2-6. This CDR3 has 16 amino acids. The germline gives CDR1 SGHRS, CDR2 YFSETQ. The CDR3 protein is CASSWGGRSGANVLTF.

The V gene is TRBV10-3, the J gene TRBJ2-2; the TCRdb D gene call, TRBD2, has no DNA to confirm it. This CDR3 is 13 amino acids long. Germline CDR1 reads ENHRY; CDR2 reads SYGVKD. The CDR3 spells CAIMWRETGELFF.

The chain couples TRBV4-1 to TRBJ2-1; as DNA is missing, the TRBD2 call by TCRdb cannot be tested. CDR1 is MGHRA and CDR2 is YSYEKL in the germline V gene. This CDR3 is 16 amino acids long. This CDR3 reads CASSQSLAGGPWEQFF.

The chain carries TRBV14 and TRBJ1-1; TCRdb lists TRBD1, though no DNA is available to test this call. The CDR3 has 13 amino acids. Germline V gene sequence: CDR1 SGHDN, CDR2 FVKESK. CDR3 amino acids: CASSQWGDLGAFF.

The chain carries TRBV9 and TRBJ2-5; TCRdb lists TRBD1, though no DNA is available to test this call. CDR3 size: 15 residues. Germline-derived CDR1 and CDR2 are SGDLS and YYNGEE. CDR3 in amino acids: CASSQTGAIDETQYF.

The V and J genes are TRBV2 and TRBJ1-5; the D call from TCRdb, TRBD1, cannot be confirmed without DNA. CDR3 size: 15 residues. Germline assignment: CDR1 SNHLY and CDR2 FYNNEI. This CDR3 reads CASRAGTGTSQPQHF. Complete variable domain (other parts from reference TRBV2 and TRBJ1-5): EPEVTQTPSHQVTQMGQEVILRCVPISNHLYFYWYRQILGQKVEFLVSFYNNEISEKSEIFDDQFSVERPDGSNFTLKIRSTKLEDSAMYFCASRAGTGTSQPQHFGDGTRLSIL.

The J gene is TRBJ2-7, the V gene TRBV20-1; no DNA is available, so the TRBD1 call from TCRdb remains unchecked. Germline loops: CDR1 DFQATT, CDR2 SNEGSKA (reference sequence). This CDR3 comprises 13 residues. The CDR3 loop is CSARGGTLYEQYF.

The chain recombines TRBV7-2 with TRBJ1-1; with no DNA, the TCRdb D assignment of TRBD1 cannot be verified. CDR1 SGHTA and CDR2 FQGNSA come from the germline V gene. The CDR3 loop spans 17 amino acids. CDR3: CASSLAPRGRVNTEAFF.

The gene calls are TRBV19 and TRBJ2-1. This CDR3 contains 14 residues. CDR1 LNHDA and CDR2 SQIVND come from the germline V gene (reference sequence). CDR3 protein: CASRYQSKASEQFF. The variable domain in full, with the rest retrieved from reference TRBV19 and TRBJ2-1, is DGGITQSPKYLFRKEGQNVTLSCEQNLNHDAMYWYRQDPGQGLRLIYYSQIVNDFQKGDIAEGYSVSREKKESFPLTVTSAQKNPTAFYLCASRYQSKASEQFFGPGTRLTVL.

This chain uses TRBV6-2 or TRBV6-3 with TRBJ2-2; with no DNA, the TCRdb D assignment of TRBD2 cannot be verified. In germline, CDR1 is MNHEY, CDR2 SVGEGT. The CDR3 has 17 residues. The CDR3 sequence: CASSPGLAGVNTGELFF.

The J gene is TRBJ2-5, the V gene TRBV3-1. Germline loops: CDR1 LGHDT, CDR2 YNNKEL (reference sequence). The CDR3 contains 13 residues. CDR3 in amino acids: CASRRQRGETQYF.

This chain joins TRBV21-1 and TRBJ1-6. TRBV21-1 is listed as a pseudogene. The CDR3 covers 15 residues. CDR3 amino acids: CASSKGAESNSPLHF.

The rearrangement joins TRBV20-1 to TRBJ2-1; checking the TCRdb D call of TRBD2 is not possible without DNA. Germline values: CDR1 DFQATT, CDR2 SNEGSKA (reference sequence). This CDR3 has 15 residues. CDR3 sequence: CSAPGLAGVRNEQFF.

The chain carries TRBV11-2 and TRBJ2-2. The CDR3 length is 16 residues. Germline V CDR1 and CDR2: SGHAT, FQNNGV. The CDR3 spells CASSFLRPTNTGELFF.

The chain is built from TRBV5-5 and TRBJ1-4; TCRdb designates TRBD1, a call that cannot be tested without DNA. The CDR3 totals 14 residues. Germline assignment: CDR1 SGHKS and CDR2 YYEKEE (reference sequence). This CDR3 reads CASSFQGYSEKLFF.

The rearrangement joins TRBV3-1 to TRBJ2-1; TCRdb's D call, TRBD2, is unchecked because there is no DNA. The CDR3 consists of 18 residues. The germline gives CDR1 LGHDT, CDR2 YNNKEL (reference sequence). The CDR3 is CASSPPQREGLVDNEQFF.

The J gene is TRBJ1-1, the V gene TRBV5-4; without DNA, the TCRdb call of TRBD1 cannot be checked. Germline V lookup: CDR1 SGHNT, CDR2 YYREEE (reference sequence). This CDR3 is 15 amino acids long. The CDR3: CASSWNYGQDTEAFF.

The V call is TRBV3-1, the J call TRBJ1-3; TCRdb outputs TRBD1, but without DNA this stays unchecked. Germline lookup yields CDR1 LGHDT and CDR2 YNNKEL (reference sequence). This CDR3 comprises 14 residues. CDR3 region: CASTQRGEGNTIYF.

The chain couples TRBV28 to TRBJ2-2; TCRdb picks TRBD2, but there is no DNA to check that call. There are 15 residues in the CDR3. Germline V gives CDR1 MDHEN, CDR2 SYDVKM. CDR3 protein: CASSFSGGASGELFF. Complete variable domain (other parts from reference TRBV28 and TRBJ2-2): DVKVTQSSRYLVKRTGEKVFLECVQDMDHENMFWYRQDPGLGLRLIYFSYDVKMKEKGDIPEGYSVSREKKERFSLILESASTNQTSMYLCASSFSGGASGELFFGEGSRLTVL.